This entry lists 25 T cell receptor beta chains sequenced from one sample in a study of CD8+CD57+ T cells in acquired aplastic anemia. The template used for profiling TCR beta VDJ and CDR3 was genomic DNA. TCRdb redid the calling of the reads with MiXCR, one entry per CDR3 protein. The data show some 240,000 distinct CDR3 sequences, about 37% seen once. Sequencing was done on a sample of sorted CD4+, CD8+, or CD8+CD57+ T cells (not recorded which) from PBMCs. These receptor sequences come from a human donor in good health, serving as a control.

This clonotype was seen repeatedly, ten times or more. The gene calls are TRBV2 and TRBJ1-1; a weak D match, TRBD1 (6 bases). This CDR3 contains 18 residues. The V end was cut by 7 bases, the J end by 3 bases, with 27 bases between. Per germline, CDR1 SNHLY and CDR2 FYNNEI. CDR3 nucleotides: TGTGCCAGCACTCTACTAGTAAGGGGGAAGGGTGCGGACACTGAAGCTTTCTTT. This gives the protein CASTLLVRGKGADTEAFF. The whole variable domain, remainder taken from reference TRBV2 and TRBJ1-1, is EPEVTQTPSHQVTQMGQEVILRCVPISNHLYFYWYRQILGQKVEFLVSFYNNEISEKSEIFDDQFSVERPDGSNFTLKIRSTKLEDSAMYFCASTLLVRGKGADTEAFFGQGTRLTVV.

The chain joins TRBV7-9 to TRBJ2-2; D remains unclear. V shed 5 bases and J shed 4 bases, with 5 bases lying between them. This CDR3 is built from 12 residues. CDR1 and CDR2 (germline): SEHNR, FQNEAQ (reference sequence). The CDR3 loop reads CASSVVTGELFF. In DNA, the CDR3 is TGTGCCAGCAGCGTTGTCACCGGGGAGCTGTTTTTT.

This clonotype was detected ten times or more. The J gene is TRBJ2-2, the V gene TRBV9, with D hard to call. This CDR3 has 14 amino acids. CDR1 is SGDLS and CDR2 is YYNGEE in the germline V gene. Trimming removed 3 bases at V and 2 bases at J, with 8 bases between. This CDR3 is CASSGLVNTGELFF. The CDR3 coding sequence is TGTGCCAGCAGCGGACTCGTTAACACCGGGGAGCTGTTTTTT.

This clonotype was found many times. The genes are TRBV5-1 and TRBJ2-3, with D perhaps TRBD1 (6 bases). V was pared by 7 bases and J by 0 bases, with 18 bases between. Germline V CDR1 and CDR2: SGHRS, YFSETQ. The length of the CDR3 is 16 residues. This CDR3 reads CASGLTGMPSTDTQYF. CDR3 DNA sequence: TGCGCCAGCGGATTAACAGGGATGCCTAGCACAGATACGCAGTATTTT.

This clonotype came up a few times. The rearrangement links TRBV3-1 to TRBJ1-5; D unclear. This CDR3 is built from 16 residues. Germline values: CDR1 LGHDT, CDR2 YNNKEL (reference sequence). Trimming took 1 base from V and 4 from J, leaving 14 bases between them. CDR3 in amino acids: CASSQVYIMFNQPQHF. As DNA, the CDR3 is TGTGCCAGCAGCCAAGTTTATATTATGTTTAATCAGCCCCAGCATTTT.

The CDR3 protein is CASSSSGTGVSPLHF. The CDR3 DNA sequence: TGCGCCAGCAGTTCCTCCGGGACAGGTGTTTCACCCCTCCACTTT. The chain is built from TRBV5-1 and TRBJ1-6; 8 positions match TRBD1. J was trimmed by 9 bases and V by 5 bases; bases with no gene match: 10. From germline, CDR1 is SGHRS and CDR2 YFSETQ. The CDR3 has 15 amino acids.

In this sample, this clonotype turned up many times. CDR3 sequence (DNA): TGCAGTGCTAGAGATCTTGGGGGCTTTAGCTATGGCTACACCTTC. It codes for CSARDLGGFSYGYTF. The chain has TRBV20-1 and TRBJ1-2; a weak D match, TRBD1 (6 bases). The ends were cut back, 0 bases at V and 4 bases at J, with 15 bases in the middle. The CDR3 consists of 15 residues. Germline V CDR1 and CDR2: DFQATT, SNEGSKA (reference sequence).

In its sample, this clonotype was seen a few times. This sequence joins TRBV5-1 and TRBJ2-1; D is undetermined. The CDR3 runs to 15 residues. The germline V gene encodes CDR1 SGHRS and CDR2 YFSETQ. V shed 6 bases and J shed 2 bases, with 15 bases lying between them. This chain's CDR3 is CASNLNPQTYNEQFF. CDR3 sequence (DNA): TGCGCCAGCAACCTTAACCCGCAAACCTACAATGAGCAGTTCTTC.

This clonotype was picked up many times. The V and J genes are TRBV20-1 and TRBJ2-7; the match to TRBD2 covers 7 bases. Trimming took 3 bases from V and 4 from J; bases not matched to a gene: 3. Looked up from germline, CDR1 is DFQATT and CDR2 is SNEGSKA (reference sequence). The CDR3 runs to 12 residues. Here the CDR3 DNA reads TGCAGTGCTAGGTCCGGGGGGTACGAGCAGTACTTC. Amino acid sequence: CSARSGGYEQYF.

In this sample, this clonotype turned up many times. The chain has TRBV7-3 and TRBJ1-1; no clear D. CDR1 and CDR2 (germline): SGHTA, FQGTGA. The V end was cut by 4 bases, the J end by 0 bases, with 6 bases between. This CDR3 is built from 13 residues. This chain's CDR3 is CASSSLLNTEAFF. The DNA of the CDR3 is TGTGCCAGCAGCTCCCTACTGAACACTGAAGCTTTCTTT.

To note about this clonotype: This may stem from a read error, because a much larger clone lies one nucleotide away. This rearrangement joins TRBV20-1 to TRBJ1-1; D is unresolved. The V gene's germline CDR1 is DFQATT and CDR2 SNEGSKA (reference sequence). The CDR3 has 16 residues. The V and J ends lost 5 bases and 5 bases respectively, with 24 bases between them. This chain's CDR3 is CSAPLWQRTTKTEAFF. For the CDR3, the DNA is TGCAGTGCTCCCCTTTGGCAAAGGACCACGAAAACTGAAGCTTTCTTT.

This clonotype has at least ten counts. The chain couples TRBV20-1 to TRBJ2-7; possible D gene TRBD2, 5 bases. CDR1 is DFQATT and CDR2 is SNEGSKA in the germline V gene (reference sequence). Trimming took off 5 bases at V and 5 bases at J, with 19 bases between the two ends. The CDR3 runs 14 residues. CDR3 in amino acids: CSAYPITRVNEQYF. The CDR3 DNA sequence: TGCAGTGCTTACCCAATAACGAGGGTAAACGAGCAGTACTTC.

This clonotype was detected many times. In DNA form, the CDR3 reads TGTGCCAGTAGGAAAACAGGGGGCACGGGCTATGGCTACACCTTC. It encodes CASRKTGGTGYGYTF. The chain links TRBV19 to TRBJ1-2; 9 bases are a match to TRBD1. After removal of 6 bases from V and 4 bases from J, the junction contained 9 bases not matched to a gene. This CDR3 contains 15 residues. Germline values: CDR1 LNHDA, CDR2 SQIVND (reference sequence).

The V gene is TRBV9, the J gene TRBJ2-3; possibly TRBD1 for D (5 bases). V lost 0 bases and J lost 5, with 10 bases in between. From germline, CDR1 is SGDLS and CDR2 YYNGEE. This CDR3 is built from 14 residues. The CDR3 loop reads CASSVALRGDTQYF. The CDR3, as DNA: TGTGCCAGCAGCGTAGCTTTAAGGGGAGATACGCAGTATTTT.

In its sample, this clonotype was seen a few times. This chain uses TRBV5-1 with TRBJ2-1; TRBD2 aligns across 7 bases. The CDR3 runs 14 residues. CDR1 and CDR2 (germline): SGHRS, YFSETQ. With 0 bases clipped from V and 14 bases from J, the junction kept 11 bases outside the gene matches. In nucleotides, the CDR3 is TGCGCCAGCAGCTTGGAGGGCGGGAGCAGCGGGAAGTTCTTC. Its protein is CASSLEGGSSGKFF.

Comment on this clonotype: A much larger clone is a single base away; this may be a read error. Here the CDR3 DNA reads TGCAGTGCCTGCCGCAGGAACCTGAACACTGAAGCTTTCTTT. It codes for CSACRRNLNTEAFF. V gene TRBV20-1 combines with J gene TRBJ1-1; D ambiguous. The CDR3 loop spans 14 amino acids. The ends were cut back, 6 bases at V and 0 bases at J, with 14 bases in the middle. Germline V gene lookup returns CDR1 DFQATT and CDR2 SNEGSKA (reference sequence).

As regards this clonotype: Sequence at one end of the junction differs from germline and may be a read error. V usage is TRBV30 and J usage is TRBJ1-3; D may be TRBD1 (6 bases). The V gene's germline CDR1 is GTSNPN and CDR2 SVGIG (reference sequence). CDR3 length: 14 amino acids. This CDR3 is CAWSVQGNGSTIYF. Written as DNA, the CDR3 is TGTGCCTGGAGTGTACAGGGAAATGGAAGCACCATATATTTT.

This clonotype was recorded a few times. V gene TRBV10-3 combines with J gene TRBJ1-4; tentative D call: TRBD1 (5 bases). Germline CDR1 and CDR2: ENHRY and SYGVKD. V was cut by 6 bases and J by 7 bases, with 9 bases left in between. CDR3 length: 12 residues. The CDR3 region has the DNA TGTGCCATCAGAGGGACGGGTGAAAAACTGTTTTTT. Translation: CAIRGTGEKLFF.

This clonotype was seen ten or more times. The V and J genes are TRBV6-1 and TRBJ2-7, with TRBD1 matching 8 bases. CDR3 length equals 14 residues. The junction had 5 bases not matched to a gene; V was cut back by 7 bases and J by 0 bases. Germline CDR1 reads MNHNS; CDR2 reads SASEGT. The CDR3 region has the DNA TGTGCCAGCATGGACAGGGTAGTCTCCTACGAGCAGTACTTC. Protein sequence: CASMDRVVSYEQYF.

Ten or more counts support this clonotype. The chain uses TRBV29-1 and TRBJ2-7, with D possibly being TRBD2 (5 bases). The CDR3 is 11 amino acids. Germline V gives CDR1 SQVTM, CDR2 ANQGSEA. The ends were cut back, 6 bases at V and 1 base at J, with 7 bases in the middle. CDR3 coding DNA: TGCAGCGTCGGGAATTCCTACGAGCAGTACTTC. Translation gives CSVGNSYEQYF.

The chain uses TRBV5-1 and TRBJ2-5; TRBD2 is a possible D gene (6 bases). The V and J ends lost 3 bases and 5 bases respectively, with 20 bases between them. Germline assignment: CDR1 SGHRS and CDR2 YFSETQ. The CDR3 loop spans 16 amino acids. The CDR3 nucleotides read TGCGCCAGCAGCTCCTCGCGGACTACTACTCTCGAGACCCAGTACTTC. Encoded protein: CASSSSRTTTLETQYF.

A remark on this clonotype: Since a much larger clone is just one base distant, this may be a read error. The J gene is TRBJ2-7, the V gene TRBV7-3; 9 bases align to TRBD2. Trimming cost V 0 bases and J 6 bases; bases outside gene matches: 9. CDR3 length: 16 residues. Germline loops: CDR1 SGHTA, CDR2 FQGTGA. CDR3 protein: CASSLTGTSPRGEQYF. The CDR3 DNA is TGTGCCAGCAGCTTAACCGGGACTAGCCCAAGAGGCGAGCAGTACTTC.

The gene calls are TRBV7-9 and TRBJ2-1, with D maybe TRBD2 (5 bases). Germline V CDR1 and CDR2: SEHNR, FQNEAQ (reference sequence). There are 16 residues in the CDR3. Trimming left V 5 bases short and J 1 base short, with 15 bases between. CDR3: CASSKPVGGSYNEQFF. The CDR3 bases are TGTGCCAGCAGCAAACCTGTAGGAGGTTCCTACAATGAGCAGTTCTTC. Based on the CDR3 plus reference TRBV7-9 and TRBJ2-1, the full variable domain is DTGVSQNPRHKITKRGQNVTFRCDPISEHNRLYWYRQTLGQGPEFLTYFQNEAQLEKSRLLSDRFSAERPKGSFSTLEIQRTEQGDSAMYLCASSKPVGGSYNEQFFGPGTRLTVL.

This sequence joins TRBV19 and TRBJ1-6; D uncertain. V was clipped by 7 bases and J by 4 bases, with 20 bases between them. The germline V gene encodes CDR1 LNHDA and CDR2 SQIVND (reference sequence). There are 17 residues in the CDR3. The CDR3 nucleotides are TGTGCCAGTACCCAGGTTGACGGACGAGTTTATAATTCACCCCTCCACTTT. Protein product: CASTQVDGRVYNSPLHF.

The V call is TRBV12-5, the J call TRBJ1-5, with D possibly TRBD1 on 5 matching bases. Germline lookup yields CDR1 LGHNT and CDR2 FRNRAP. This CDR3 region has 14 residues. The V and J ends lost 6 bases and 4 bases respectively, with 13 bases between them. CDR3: CASGKGRANQPQHF. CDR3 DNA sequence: TGTGCTAGTGGCAAGGGCAGGGCTAATCAGCCCCAGCATTTT.